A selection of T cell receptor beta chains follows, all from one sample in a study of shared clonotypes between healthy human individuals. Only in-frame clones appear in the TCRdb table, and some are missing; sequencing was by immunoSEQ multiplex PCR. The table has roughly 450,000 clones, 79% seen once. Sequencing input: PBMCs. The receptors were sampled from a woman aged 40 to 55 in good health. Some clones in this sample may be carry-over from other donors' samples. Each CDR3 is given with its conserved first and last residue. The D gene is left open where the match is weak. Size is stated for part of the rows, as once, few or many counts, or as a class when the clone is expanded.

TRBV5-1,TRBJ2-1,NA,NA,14,TGCGCCAGCAGCTTGGGTCCTAGCCCGAATGAGCAGTTCTTC,CASSLGPSPNEQFF
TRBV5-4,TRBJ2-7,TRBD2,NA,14,TGTGCCAGCACCATCGATAGCGGGAAGTTTGAGCAGTACTTC,CASTIDSGKFEQYF
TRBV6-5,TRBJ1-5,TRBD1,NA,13,TGTGCCAGCACCACAGGGGGCGGTCAGCCCCAGCATTTT,CASTTGGGQPQHF
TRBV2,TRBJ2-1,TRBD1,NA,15,TGTGCCAGCAGTTGGAACAGGGGGCTTTACAATGAGCAGTTCTTC,CASSWNRGLYNEQFF
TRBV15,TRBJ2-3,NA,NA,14,TGTGCCACCTCCGAAGGGTTTGACACAGATACGCAGTATTTT,CATSEGFDTDTQYF
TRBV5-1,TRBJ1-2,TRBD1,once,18,TGCGCCAGCAGTTCAACCGGGACAGGGGCTGGCGGCAGGGGCGGCTACACCTTC,CASSSTGTGAGGRGGYTF
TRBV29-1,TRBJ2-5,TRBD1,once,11,TGCAGCATGGGACAGCAAGAGACCCAGTACTTC,CSMGQQETQYF
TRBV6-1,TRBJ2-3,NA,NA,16,TGTGCCAGCAGTGATACTGGACAAATAAGCACAGATACGCAGTATTTT,CASSDTGQISTDTQYF
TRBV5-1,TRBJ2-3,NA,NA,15,TGCGCCAGCTCGCAGGGCCTTTATGGCACAGATACGCAGTATTTT,CASSQGLYGTDTQYF
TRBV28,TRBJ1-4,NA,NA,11,TGTGCCAGCAGTTTGGGAGAAAAACTGTTTTTT,CASSLGEKLFF
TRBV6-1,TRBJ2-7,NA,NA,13,TGTGCCAGCAGTGAAATATCTTCCTACGAGCAGTACTTC,CASSEISSYEQYF
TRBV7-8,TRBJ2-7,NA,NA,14,TGTGCCAGCAGCCTAGATGGGGTACTTGACGAGCAGTACTTC,CASSLDGVLDEQYF
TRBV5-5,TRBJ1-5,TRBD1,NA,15,TGTGCCAGAAGCGGGACAGGGGCAAAAAATCAGCCCCAGCATTTT,CARSGTGAKNQPQHF
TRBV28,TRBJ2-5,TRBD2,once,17,TGTGCCAGCAGTATTGCCGGGACTAGCAGCGGGCAAGAGACCCAGTACTTC,CASSIAGTSSGQETQYF
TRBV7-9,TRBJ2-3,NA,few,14,TGTGCCAGCAGCACTAGCCAATTAGTATATACGCAGTATTTT,CASSTSQLVYTQYF
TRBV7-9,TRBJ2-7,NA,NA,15,TGTGCCAGCAGCTTAGGACCGGGTGGGGGCTACGAGCAGTACTTC,CASSLGPGGGYEQYF
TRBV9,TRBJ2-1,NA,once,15,TGTGCCAGCAGCGTAGCCGGCCTAACGTACAATGAGCAGTTCTTC,CASSVAGLTYNEQFF
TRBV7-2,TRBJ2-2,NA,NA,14,TGTGCCAGCAGCTTAAGAAGTTTGTCCGGGGAGCTGTTTTTT,CASSLRSLSGELFF
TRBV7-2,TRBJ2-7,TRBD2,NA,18,TGTGCCAGCAGCTTCCGCCCGGGACTAGCGGGAGGTGCCTACGAGCAGTACTTC,CASSFRPGLAGGAYEQYF
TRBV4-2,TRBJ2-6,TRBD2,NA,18,TGTGCCAGCAGCCAAGTCCCAGCGGGGGACTCTGGGGCCAACGTCCTGACTTTC,CASSQVPAGDSGANVLTF
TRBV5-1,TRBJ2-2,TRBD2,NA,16,TGCGCCAGCAGCTTGGGGACTAGCAGGAACACCGGGGAGCTGTTTTTT,CASSLGTSRNTGELFF
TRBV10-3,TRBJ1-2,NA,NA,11,TGTGCCATCAAGGGGTTGAGTGGCTACACCTTC,CAIKGLSGYTF
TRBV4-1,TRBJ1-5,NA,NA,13,TGCGCCAGCAGCCAAGCAGGGACTCAGCCCCAGCATTTT,CASSQAGTQPQHF
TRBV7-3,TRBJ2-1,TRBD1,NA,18,TGTGCCAGCAGCTTAAGGACTTCGGTACAGGGGCTGAACAATGAGCAGTTCTTC,CASSLRTSVQGLNNEQFF
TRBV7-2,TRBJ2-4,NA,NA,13,TGTGCCAGCAGCTTAAGGGGCGGAAACATTCAGTACTTC,CASSLRGGNIQYF
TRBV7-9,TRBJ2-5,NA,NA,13,TGTGCCAGCAGCTTAGCTTGGCAAGAGACCCAGTACTTC,CASSLAWQETQYF
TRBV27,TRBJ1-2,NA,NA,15,TGTGCCAGCAGCCACCCAACAGGTGGCATCTTTGGCTACACCTTC,CASSHPTGGIFGYTF
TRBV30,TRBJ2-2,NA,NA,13,TGTGCCTGGAGCAGGACACCCACCGGGGAGCTGTTTTTT,CAWSRTPTGELFF
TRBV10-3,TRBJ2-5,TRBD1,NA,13,TGTGCCATCAGAGGACAGGGACAAGAGACCCAGTACTTC,CAIRGQGQETQYF
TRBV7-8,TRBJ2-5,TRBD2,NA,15,TGTGCCAGCAGCTTAGGTGGGACTAGCAAAGAGACCCAGTACTTC,CASSLGGTSKETQYF
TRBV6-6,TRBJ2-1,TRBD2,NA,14,TGTGCCAGCTATAATAGCGGGAGTACAGATGAGCAGTTCTTC,CASYNSGSTDEQFF
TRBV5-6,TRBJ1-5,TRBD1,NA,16,TGTGCCAGCAGCTCTCTTGGGACAGGGATGAACCAGCCCCAGCATTTT,CASSSLGTGMNQPQHF
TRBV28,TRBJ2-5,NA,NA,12,TGTGCCAGCAGTTTTGGGGGAGAGACCCAGTACTTC,CASSFGGETQYF
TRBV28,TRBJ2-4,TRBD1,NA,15,TGTGCCAGCAGTTCCTCCCCGGGACAGGGTAACATTCAGTACTTC,CASSSSPGQGNIQYF
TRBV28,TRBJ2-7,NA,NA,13,TGTGCCAGCAGTTCCCCCGACACGTGCGAGCAGTACTTC,CASSSPDTCEQYF
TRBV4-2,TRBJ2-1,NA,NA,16,TGTGCCAGCAGCCAAGAGAGCGGGCCTTCCTACAATGAGCAGTTCTTC,CASSQESGPSYNEQFF
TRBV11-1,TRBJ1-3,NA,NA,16,TGTGCCAGCAGCCTAGACAGGATGAGCTCTGGAAACACCATATATTTT,CASSLDRMSSGNTIYF
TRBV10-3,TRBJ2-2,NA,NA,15,TGTGCCATCAGTGACCAGGTTCAGGGGAGCGGGGAGCTGTTTTTT,CAISDQVQGSGELFF
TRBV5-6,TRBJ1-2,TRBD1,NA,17,TGTGCCAGCAGCTTGGTTGGGACAGGGTCTTTGGACTATGGCTACACCTTC,CASSLVGTGSLDYGYTF